Below, 27 T cell receptor beta chains from the same sample are listed, as sequenced in a study of human T cells and chemical hapten exposure. MiXCR was run by TCRdb on the RACE reads, yielding one entry per CDR3 protein. Among some 98,000 distinct CDR3 sequences listed, 10% to 11% were seen once. Regarding time point: pre-sensitization, week 0. The treatment here: therapeutic diphenylcyclopropenone sensitization with weekly scalp DPC. This sample comprised whole blood, obtained in connection with sensitization to the hapten diphenylcyclopropenone (DPC). The receptors were gathered from a woman aged 60-75 years with alopecia areata. Some clones in this sample may be carry-over from other donors' samples.

The V call is TRBV6-6, the J call TRBJ1-3; weak D call: TRBD1 (5 bases). The CDR3 has 15 residues. V lost 4 bases to trimming and J lost 2 bases, with 12 bases between them. In germline, CDR1 is MNHNY, CDR2 SVGAGI (reference sequence). CDR3 nucleotides: TGTGCCAGCAGTTCCGCCGGGGCCCCTGGAAACACCATATATTTT. It encodes CASSSAGAPGNTIYF.

About this clonotype itself: The germline gene is not matched at one end of the junction; a read error may be the cause. The chain recombines TRBV9 with TRBJ2-2; D possibly uses TRBD1 or TRBD2 (5 bases each). In germline, CDR1 is SGDLS, CDR2 YYNGEE. There are 17 residues in the CDR3. CDR3 in amino acids: CASSHHFGTANTGELLF. The CDR3 DNA reads TGTGCCAGCAGCCACCACTTTGGGACGGCGAACACCGGGGAGCTGCTTTTT.

This clonotype was seen repeatedly, ten times or more. The V and J genes are TRBV5-1 and TRBJ2-2; possible D gene TRBD2, 5 bases. V lost 1 base to trimming and J lost 3 bases, with 7 bases between them. The germline gives CDR1 SGHRS, CDR2 YFSETQ. There are 14 residues in the CDR3. The CDR3 nucleotides read TGCGCCAGCAGCTTGCGGGGAGACACCGGGGAGCTGTTTTTT. Encoded protein: CASSLRGDTGELFF.

This clonotype was observed at least ten times. The chain uses TRBV11-2 and TRBJ1-1; the D gene is possibly TRBD1 (5 bases). CDR3 length equals 15 residues. Germline V CDR1 and CDR2: SGHAT, FQNNGV. Trimming took 5 bases from V and 4 from J, leaving 17 bases between them. CDR3 residues: CASSPSRVSITEAFF. DNA of the CDR3: TGTGCCAGCAGCCCCTCCAGGGTTTCGATCACTGAAGCTTTCTTT. Full variable domain (rest looked up from reference TRBV11-2 and TRBJ1-1): EAGVAQSPRYKIIEKRQSVAFWCNPISGHATLYWYQQILGQGPKLLIQFQNNGVVDDSQLPKDRFSAERLKGVDSTLKIQPAKLEDSAVYLCASSPSRVSITEAFFGQGTRLTVV.

In this sample, this clonotype turned up a few times. The chain employs TRBV6-6 and TRBJ1-2; D remains ambiguous. The CDR3 runs 15 residues. V lost 2 bases to trimming and J lost 4 bases, with 14 bases between them. CDR1 is MNHNY and CDR2 is SVGAGI in the germline V gene (reference sequence). The DNA for the CDR3 is TGTGCCAGCAGTTACCAAAAGTTGTCTGTCTATGGCTACACCTTC. Its translation is CASSYQKLSVYGYTF.

This clonotype was counted only a few times. J is TRBJ1-2 and V is TRBV7-2; TRBD1 might be the D (6 bases). The germline V gene encodes CDR1 SGHTA and CDR2 FQGNSA. Trimming removed 4 bases from V and 7 bases from J, with 16 bases in between. The CDR3 sequence is 14 residues long. The CDR3, as DNA: TGTGCCAGCAGCTCCTCGCAGGGGATGGGTGGCTACACCTTC. It translates to CASSSSQGMGGYTF.

This clonotype has at least ten counts. The chain uses TRBV5-1 and TRBJ2-1, with D perhaps being TRBD1 or TRBD2 (5 bases each). With 6 bases removed from V and 2 bases from J, the gap between germline ends came to 15 bases. The CDR3 spans 15 residues. Germline V gene data show CDR1 as SGHRS and CDR2 as YFSETQ. Written as DNA, the CDR3 is TGCGCCAGCACCCAACCTGGGGGACCCTACAATGAGCAGTTCTTC. This gives the protein CASTQPGGPYNEQFF.

V usage is TRBV7-8 and J usage is TRBJ1-2, with 10 positions matching TRBD1. Germline-derived CDR1 and CDR2 are SGHVS and FQNEAQ. The CDR3 length is 15 residues. J was trimmed by 4 bases and V by 4 bases; bases with no gene match: 6. The CDR3, as DNA: TGTGCCAGCAGCTCCCGGGACAGGGGAGGCTATGGCTACACCTTC. Translated, it gives CASSSRDRGGYGYTF.

The chain employs TRBV3-1 and TRBJ2-7; D call uncertain. Germline-derived CDR1 and CDR2 are LGHDT and YNNKEL (reference sequence). Trimming removed 2 bases at V and 2 bases at J, with 13 bases between. The CDR3 length is 15 residues. The CDR3 here is CASSQRSVPPYEQYF. The CDR3 DNA is TGTGCCAGCAGCCAACGGTCGGTACCCCCCTACGAGCAGTACTTC.

By sample fraction, this clonotype is medium-sized. The chain combines TRBV9 with TRBJ1-6, with D possibly being TRBD1 (5 bases). The CDR3 runs to 18 residues. Looked up from germline, CDR1 is SGDLS and CDR2 is YYNGEE. Trimming cost V 1 base and J 4 bases, with 18 bases left between them. This CDR3 is CASSVRVRQGDYNSPLHF. CDR3 bases: TGTGCCAGCAGCGTAAGGGTGCGGCAGGGCGATTATAATTCACCCCTCCACTTT.

About this clonotype: A read error may explain this, as a much larger clone is one base away. The CDR3 nucleotides are TGTGCCAGCAGCAGGACGGCCCCCTATGGCTGCACCTTC. It specifies CASSRTAPYGCTF. The J gene is TRBJ1-2, the V gene TRBV7-8; no reliable D call. Germline values: CDR1 SGHVS, CDR2 FQNEAQ. This CDR3 has 13 residues.

This clonotype was counted many times. The CDR3 bases are TGCAGCGTTGACGGGACAGGGGGCGGAGAGACCCAGTACTTC. Translated: CSVDGTGGGETQYF. The chain links TRBV29-1 to TRBJ2-5, with 12 bases identical to TRBD1. This CDR3 has 14 amino acids. Trimming took 3 bases from V and 4 from J; bases not matched to a gene: 3. Germline CDR1 and CDR2: SQVTM and ANQGSEA. The full variable domain, completed using reference TRBV29-1 and TRBJ2-5, is SAVISQKPSRDICQRGTSLTIQCQVDSQVTMMFWYRQQPGQSLTLIATANQGSEATYESGFVIDKFPISRPNLTFSTLTVSNMSPEDSSIYLCSVDGTGGGETQYFGPGTRLLVL.

This clonotype was observed at least ten times. The rearrangement joins TRBV18 to TRBJ1-6; D perhaps matches TRBD1 (5 bases). With 5 bases removed from V and 4 bases from J, the gap between germline ends came to 9 bases. CDR3 length: 14 amino acids. Per germline, CDR1 KGHSH and CDR2 LQKENI. The chain's CDR3 is CASSATDYNSPLHF. In DNA form, the CDR3 reads TGTGCCAGCTCAGCGACAGATTATAATTCACCCCTCCACTTT.

At least ten counts were recorded for this clonotype. The chain has TRBV19 and TRBJ2-7, with 11 bases matching TRBD1. Germline values: CDR1 LNHDA, CDR2 SQIVND (reference sequence). The trim removed 3 bases at V and 1 base at J, leaving 5 bases unmatched. This CDR3 has 16 amino acids. CDR3 residues: CASSMAGTGGSYEQYF. In DNA form, the CDR3 reads TGTGCCAGTAGTATGGCCGGGACAGGGGGGTCCTACGAGCAGTACTTC.

This clonotype was seen a few times. V usage is TRBV5-1 and J usage is TRBJ1-2; D is uncertain. Germline assignment: CDR1 SGHRS and CDR2 YFSETQ. This CDR3 is built from 14 residues. The ends were cut back, 0 bases at V and 6 bases at J, with 12 bases in the middle. The CDR3, as DNA: TGCGCCAGCAGCTTGGGCGGGGAATTCCATGGCTACACCTTC. This sequence encodes CASSLGGEFHGYTF.

This sequence joins TRBV10-3 and TRBJ2-2; D uncertain. V was cut by 3 bases and J by 0 bases, with 11 bases left in between. The CDR3 length is 16 residues. Germline CDR1 ENHRY, CDR2 SYGVKD. The CDR3 coding sequence is TGTGCCATCAGTGATTACTGGCCCGCGAACACCGGGGAGCTGTTTTTT. This sequence encodes CAISDYWPANTGELFF.

This clonotype was observed a few times. The chain uses TRBV6-6 and TRBJ1-5, with D unclear. The CDR3 contains 13 residues. Germline V CDR1 and CDR2: MNHNY, SVGAGI (reference sequence). V was trimmed by 5 bases and J by 4 bases, leaving 9 bases between them. CDR3 loop: CASSATVNQPQHF. CDR3 sequence (DNA): TGTGCCAGCAGTGCGACCGTTAATCAGCCCCAGCATTTT.

This rearrangement joins TRBV4-1 to TRBJ2-3; D might be TRBD1 or TRBD2, each matching 6 bases. The length of the CDR3 is 14 residues. Trimming shortened V by 1 base and J by 6 bases, and 11 bases separated the two germline ends. CDR1 MGHRA and CDR2 YSYEKL come from the germline V gene. The CDR3 nucleotides are TGCGCCAGCAGCCAAGGCACAGGGACTGATACGCAGTATTTT. It specifies CASSQGTGTDTQYF.

This clonotype has at least ten counts. This chain links TRBV5-6 with TRBJ2-7; no clear D gene. The CDR3 extends over 15 amino acids. Germline CDR1 reads SGHDT; CDR2 reads YYEEEE. V lost 0 bases to trimming and J lost 0 bases, with 10 bases between them. CDR3 protein: CASSLGQIPSYEQYF. The CDR3 DNA is TGTGCCAGCAGCTTGGGGCAGATTCCCTCCTACGAGCAGTACTTC.

This clonotype was counted at least ten times. J is TRBJ1-2 and V is TRBV12-3 or TRBV12-4; D remains ambiguous. Trimming pared 5 bases from V and 5 bases from J, leaving 24 bases between. The CDR3 loop spans 17 amino acids. In DNA form, the CDR3 reads TGTGCCAGCAGTCCCTCCCTCGAGACAACGCTGCGTTATGGCTACACCTTC. Its protein product is CASSPSLETTLRYGYTF.

This clonotype came up a few times. This chain links TRBV27 with TRBJ2-3; 8 bases agree with TRBD2. Germline loops: CDR1 MNHEY, CDR2 SMNVEV (reference sequence). The CDR3 contains 14 residues. V was pared by 8 bases and J by 2 bases, with 6 bases of the junction left unmatched. CDR3 coding DNA: TGTGCCAGCTCGGGACTAGTCGACACAGATACGCAGTATTTT. This translates into CASSGLVDTDTQYF.

The chain combines TRBV9 with TRBJ2-7; 8 nucleotides align to TRBD2. Germline V lookup: CDR1 SGDLS, CDR2 YYNGEE. The J segment lost 2 bases and the V segment lost 4 bases, leaving 5 bases of the junction unmatched. The CDR3 length is 14 residues. The CDR3 DNA is TGTGCCAGCAGCCCAGGACTAGCTGCCTACGAGCAGTACTTC. It encodes CASSPGLAAYEQYF.

This clonotype appeared many times. The V gene is TRBV19, the J gene TRBJ1-5; perhaps TRBD1 as D (5 bases). CDR1 is LNHDA and CDR2 is SQIVND in the germline V gene (reference sequence). Trimming removed 3 bases at V and 6 bases at J, with 12 bases between. CDR3 length: 14 residues. The CDR3 loop reads CASSIPGGGQPQHF. CDR3 nucleotide sequence: TGTGCCAGTAGTATTCCCGGGGGAGGTCAGCCCCAGCATTTT.

This clonotype was counted only a few times. This sequence joins TRBV19 and TRBJ1-5; D possibly corresponds to TRBD1 (5 bases). The CDR3 has 16 amino acids. Germline assignment: CDR1 LNHDA and CDR2 SQIVND (reference sequence). Trimming pared 7 bases from V and 1 base from J, leaving 17 bases between. CDR3 sequence: CASTKLTAVSNQPQHF. CDR3 coding DNA: TGTGCCAGTACCAAACTGACAGCAGTGAGCAATCAGCCCCAGCATTTT.

This sequence joins TRBV5-1 and TRBJ1-1; weak D call: TRBD1 (6 bases). This CDR3 has 13 amino acids. The ends were cut back, 1 base at V and 7 bases at J, with 11 bases in the middle. Germline V gene lookup returns CDR1 SGHRS and CDR2 YFSETQ. The CDR3 protein is CASSLFGQHEAFF. The DNA of the CDR3 is TGCGCCAGCAGCTTGTTCGGACAGCATGAAGCTTTCTTT.

Concerning this clonotype itself: One junction end does not reproduce the germline sequence, and a read error may be involved. The chain recombines TRBV7-6 with TRBJ2-3, with 14 positions matching TRBD2. Germline lookup yields CDR1 SGHVS and CDR2 FNYEAQ. The CDR3 runs 18 residues. The CDR3 bases are TGTGCCAGCAGAGGACTAGCGGGGGGTCATGGACTTACAGATTCGCAGTATTTT. Its translation: CASRGLAGGHGLTDSQYF.

This clonotype was recorded a few times. The chain couples TRBV10-2 to TRBJ1-1, with 9 positions matching TRBD1. This CDR3 spans 16 amino acids. Germline V CDR1 and CDR2: WSHSY, SAAADI. V was clipped by 7 bases and J by 7 bases; unmatched bases: 16. The CDR3 bases are TGCGCCAGCAAACTGAGCGGACAGGGGTGGGAGGGTGAAGCTTTCTTT. Translating it yields CASKLSGQGWEGEAFF.